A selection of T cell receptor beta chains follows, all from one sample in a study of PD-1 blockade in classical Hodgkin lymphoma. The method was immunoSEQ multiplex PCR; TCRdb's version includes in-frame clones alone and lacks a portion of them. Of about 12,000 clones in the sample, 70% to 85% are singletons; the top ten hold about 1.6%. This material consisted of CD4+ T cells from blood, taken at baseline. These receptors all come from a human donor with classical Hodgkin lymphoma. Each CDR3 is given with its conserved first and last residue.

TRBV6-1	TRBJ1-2	CASSEPPPRGYTF
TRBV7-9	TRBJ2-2	CAGEGLAGINTGELFF
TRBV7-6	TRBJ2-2	CASSFGLAPNTGELFF
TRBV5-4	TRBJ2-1	CASSFPGQDEQFF
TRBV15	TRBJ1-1	CATSTDTNTEAFF
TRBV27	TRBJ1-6	CASSLWAGSVGNSPLHF
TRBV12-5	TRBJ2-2	CASGLMLLSWGRDTGELFF
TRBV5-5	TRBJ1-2	CASSLGGAGYGYTF
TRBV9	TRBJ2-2	CASSVAPGGAGELFF
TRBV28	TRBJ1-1	CASSLTPDREAFF
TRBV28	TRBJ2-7	CASSPGGLSEQYF
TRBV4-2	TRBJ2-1	CASSQGLADFYNEQFF
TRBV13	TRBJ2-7	CASSLDDSYEQYF
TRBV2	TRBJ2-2	CASIRQGTNTGELFF
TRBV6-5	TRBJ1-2	CASSYSSRGQNYGYTF
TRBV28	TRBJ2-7	CASRATGTGGGRYF
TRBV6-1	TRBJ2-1	CASSEGGAKNEQFF
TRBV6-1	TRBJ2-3	CASSGVTDTQYF
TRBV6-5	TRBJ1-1	CASSYGGGSTEAFF
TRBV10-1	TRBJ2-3	CASSERGNRFDTQYF
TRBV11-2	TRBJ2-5	CASSLGGGTETQYF
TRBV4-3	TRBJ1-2	CASSQDDRPSGYTF
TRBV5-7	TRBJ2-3	CASSAGQGAGDTQYF
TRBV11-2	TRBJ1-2	CASSLPWEGYTF
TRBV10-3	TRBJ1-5	CAISTGQGLNQPQHF
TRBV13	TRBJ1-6	CASSSQGNSPLHF
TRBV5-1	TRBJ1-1	CASSLQAPTEAFF
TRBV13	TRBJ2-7	CASSPYLHSYEQYF
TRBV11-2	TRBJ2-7	CASSLDVGGGDEQYF
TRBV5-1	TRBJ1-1	CASSLAGTENTEAFF
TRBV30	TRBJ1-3	CASDGAFGNTIYF
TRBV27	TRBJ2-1	CASRPRQGNEQFF
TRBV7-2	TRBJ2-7	CASSLGPRSSYEQYF
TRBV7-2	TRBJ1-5	CASSLVSDSNQPQHF
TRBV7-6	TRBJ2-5	CASSLAGRSETQYF
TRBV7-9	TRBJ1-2	CASSLALGGGTYGYTF
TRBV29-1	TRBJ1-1	CSVEIRANTEAFF
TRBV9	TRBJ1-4	CASSVGTLGVEKLFF
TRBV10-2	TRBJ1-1	CASRGTAMNTEAFF
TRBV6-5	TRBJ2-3	CASSYRGLSTDTQYF
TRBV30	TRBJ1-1	CAWRGRTNTEAFF
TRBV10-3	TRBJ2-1	CAIGASGDNEQFF
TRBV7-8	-	CASSLVGLADYEQYF
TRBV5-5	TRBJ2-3	CASSLFTTQYF
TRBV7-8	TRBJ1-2	CASSLGQGWPYGYTF